This T cell receptor (beta chain) was recovered during a study of PD-1 blockade in classical Hodgkin lymphoma. Broader study findings: Partial responders and progressors had significantly lower baseline TCR diversity. In CD4+ cells, TCR diversity went up significantly by C4D1, but in CD8+ cells it did not.

In the case of this clone: Its antigen is still unknown.

Data came from immunoSEQ multiplex PCR; TCRdb stores just in-frame clones and leaves some out. The data hold around 66,000 clones, with 71% observed a single time. Every single patient, without exception, relapsed after autologous stem cell transplantation, and brentuximab vedotin exposure varied. The CDR3 loop spans 15 amino acids. Germline V gene data show CDR1 as SQVTM and CDR2 as ANQGSEA. J was trimmed by 1 base and V by 5 bases; bases with no gene match: 6. This clonotype was sampled from a human donor with classical Hodgkin lymphoma. This chain connects TRBV29-1 to TRBJ1-2, with TRBD1 matching 11 bases. The source material was peripheral blood mononuclear cells (PBMCs), sampled before the second cycle of nivolumab. CDR3 sequence reads: CSVLPGQGVNYGYTF. CDR3 coding DNA: TGCAGCGTTCTGCCGGGACAGGGGGTTAACTATGGCTACACCTTC.